Listed below are T cell receptor beta chains from one sample, sequenced in a study of cytomegalovirus exposure and HLA in healthy donors. TCRdb keeps only in-frame clones here, not all; method: immunoSEQ multiplex PCR. The repertoire includes 92,000 or so clones, 55% to 70% of them detected once, and about 22% sits in the top ten. Material: PBMCs. Receptors were obtained from a woman aged 45-65 years in good health and CMV-seropositive. Both conserved end residues are part of each CDR3. Each record gives: V gene, J gene, clone size, D gene, CDR3 DNA, CDR3 protein. D genes are given only for firm matches. A clone size is listed for some rows: how often the clone was seen (once, few, many), or a class if it is expanded.

TRBV29-1,TRBJ2-1,-,-,TGCAGCGCCCAGTCCGGGAGTTTCGACTACAATGAGCAGTTCTTC,CSAQSGSFDYNEQFF
TRBV4-3,TRBJ1-4,-,-,TGCGCCAGCAGCCCCGGGTTGGAGGATGAAAAACTGTTTTTT,CASSPGLEDEKLFF
TRBV29-1,TRBJ2-3,-,TRBD2,TGCAGCGTTTCGGGACTAGCGGGGGGGCATAGCACAGATACGCAGTATTTT,CSVSGLAGGHSTDTQYF
TRBV5-4,TRBJ2-1,few,-,TGTGCCAGCAGCTTGGGTTTTGGCCGCAGGGTGAATGAGCAGTTCTTC,CASSLGFGRRVNEQFF
TRBV5-6,TRBJ1-1,-,-,TGTGCCAGCAGTGCAGGGGCGCTTTTGAACACTGAAGCTTTCTTT,CASSAGALLNTEAFF
TRBV5-3,TRBJ2-1,-,-,TGTGCCAGAGAGGATGGACACCCCCGGAATGAGCAGTTCTTC,CAREDGHPRNEQFF
TRBV7-9,TRBJ2-7,-,TRBD2,TGTGCCAGCAGCTTAATTCAGTCGGGAGGGCAGTACTTC,CASSLIQSGGQYF
TRBV5-1,TRBJ2-3,-,-,TGCGCCAGCAGACAGGGATTAGATACGCAGTATTTT,CASRQGLDTQYF
TRBV5-6,TRBJ1-2,-,-,TGTGCCAGCAGCTTGGCGGGGGGGTTTTATGGCTACACCTTC,CASSLAGGFYGYTF
TRBV2,TRBJ2-3,once,-,TGTGCCAGCCCCCGTGGGTCAGGCGACACAGATACGCAGTATTTT,CASPRGSGDTDTQYF
TRBV10-3,TRBJ2-7,-,TRBD1,TGTGCCATCAGCCCCGTAACAGGGGATAATGCCGAGCAGTACTTC,CAISPVTGDNAEQYF
TRBV10-1,TRBJ1-5,-,-,TGCGCCAGCAGTCTAGAACCGAGCAATCAGCCCCAGCATTTT,CASSLEPSNQPQHF
TRBV7-8,TRBJ1-2,-,-,TGTGCCAGCAGCTCCCGGACAGATCCTAACTATGGCTACACCTTC,CASSSRTDPNYGYTF
TRBV10-3,TRBJ2-5,-,TRBD1,TGTGCCATCAGTGACCCACAGGGGCAGAGGGAGACCCAGTACTTC,CAISDPQGQRETQYF
TRBV5-1,TRBJ1-4,-,TRBD1,TGCGCCAGCAGCACAGGGACAGCCGGGCGCGAAAAACTGTTTTTT,CASSTGTAGREKLFF
TRBV6-5,TRBJ1-5,-,-,TGTGCCAGCAGTCTGCGACAGTTTAATCAGCCCCAGCATTTT,CASSLRQFNQPQHF
TRBV5-4,TRBJ2-7,few,-,TGTGCCAGCAGCTCCCGGGACAACCTTTACGAGCAGTACTTC,CASSSRDNLYEQYF
TRBV19,TRBJ2-1,-,TRBD2,TGTGCCAGTAGTTCAACTAGCGGGGGGCTCTCCTACAATGAGCAGTTCTTC,CASSSTSGGLSYNEQFF
TRBV5-1,TRBJ2-5,-,TRBD1,TGCGCCAGCAGCGGGGACAGGGGGGGGATGGAGACCCAGTACTTC,CASSGDRGGMETQYF
TRBV7-9,TRBJ2-5,-,TRBD2,TGTGCCAGCAGCCGGGAGGCGGAGACCCAGTACTTC,CASSREAETQYF
TRBV25-1,TRBJ2-1,-,TRBD1,TGTGCCAGCAGTGACTATTTTGACAGGGGGTTCGGTGGGGATGAGCAGTTCTTC,CASSDYFDRGFGGDEQFF
TRBV4-3,TRBJ2-7,-,-,TGCGCCAGCAGCCAAGATGGGGCAGGGTATTACGAGCAGTACTTC,CASSQDGAGYYEQYF
TRBV7-2,TRBJ1-2,-,-,TGTGCCAGCACCTGGGCGACCTATGGCTACACCTTC,CASTWATYGYTF
TRBV5-1,TRBJ1-1,-,-,TGCGCCAGCAGCTCGGACAGACTGGGGAACACTGAAGCTTTCTTT,CASSSDRLGNTEAFF
TRBV10-3,TRBJ1-2,-,-,TGTGCCGTCCAAGGAGGGAGGGGTGGCTACACCTTC,CAVQGGRGGYTF
TRBV2,TRBJ2-7,-,TRBD2,TGTGCCAGCAGCTTTCACATAACTAGCGGGGCGTCCTACGAGCAGTACTTC,CASSFHITSGASYEQYF
TRBV4-2,TRBJ1-2,-,-,TGTGCCAGCAGCCAAGAGGGGGAGGGCTATGGCTACACCTTC,CASSQEGEGYGYTF
TRBV13,TRBJ1-1,-,-,TGTGCCAGCAGCTTGAGGATAAACACTGAAGCTTTCTTT,CASSLRINTEAFF
TRBV19,TRBJ2-5,-,TRBD2,TGTGCCAGTACTAGCGGGGCTGTTGGGACCCAGTACTTC,CASTSGAVGTQYF
TRBV5-1,TRBJ2-1,few,-,TGCGCCAGCAGCTTGGAGCCCCCCAATGAGCAGTTCTTC,CASSLEPPNEQFF
TRBV7-6,TRBJ1-3,-,TRBD1,TGTGCCAGCAGCCAGGACAGGACCCCCTCTGGAAACACCATATATTTT,CASSQDRTPSGNTIYF
TRBV18,TRBJ2-1,-,TRBD2,TGTGCCAGCTCACTCTCGGGGGGGTACAATGAGCAGTTCTTC,CASSLSGGYNEQFF
TRBV2,TRBJ1-5,few,TRBD1,TGTGCCAGCAGTGAGAGACAGGGGGATCAGCCCCAGCATTTT,CASSERQGDQPQHF
TRBV5-6,TRBJ2-1,-,-,TGTGCCAGCAGCTTTCAGGGTTCCTACAATGAGCAGTTCTTC,CASSFQGSYNEQFF
TRBV30,TRBJ1-1,few,TRBD1,TGTGCCTGGGACAGGGGCACTGAAGCTTTCTTT,CAWDRGTEAFF
TRBV12-5,TRBJ2-1,few,-,TGTGCTAGTGGCCTAGAGGGTCCAAATGAGCAGTTCTTC,CASGLEGPNEQFF
TRBV5-6,TRBJ2-5,-,-,TGTGCCAGCAGCTTGGTTTCGCGCATGGAGACCCAGTACTTC,CASSLVSRMETQYF
TRBV6-1,TRBJ1-5,few,TRBD1,TGTGCCACTTCCCTAACAGGGGTAGGCGATCAGCCCCAGCATTTT,CATSLTGVGDQPQHF
TRBV7-2,TRBJ1-6,-,-,TGTGCCAGCAGCTTAAGTAAACAAAATTCACCCCTCCACTTT,CASSLSKQNSPLHF
TRBV10-1,TRBJ2-7,-,-,TGCGCCAGCAGCCCCCCCGCGAGACTTTCCTACGAGCAGTACTTC,CASSPPARLSYEQYF
TRBV7-8,TRBJ2-5,few,TRBD1,TGTGCCAGCAGCTTAGTCCCTCCGGGACAGGGAGAGACCCAGTACTTC,CASSLVPPGQGETQYF
TRBV6-5,TRBJ2-2,-,TRBD1,TGTGCCAGCAGTTCCCGACAGGGCCCAGGTCTCGGGGAGCTGTTTTTT,CASSSRQGPGLGELFF
TRBV5-5,TRBJ1-2,-,TRBD1,TGTGCCAGCAGCTTTGGGTCAGGGGGCTATGGCTACACCTTC,CASSFGSGGYGYTF
TRBV7-9,TRBJ2-3,-,-,TGTGCCAGCAGCCTCCTAGGCGGGAGCACAGATACGCAGTATTTT,CASSLLGGSTDTQYF
TRBV7-2,TRBJ2-1,-,TRBD2,TGTGCCAGCAGCTTAAGGCGAGCGGGGGGCCACCTTGGGCAGTTCTTC,CASSLRRAGGHLGQFF
TRBV19,TRBJ1-4,-,-,TGTGCCAGTAGTGTCGCGACAGTCAAAGCTAATGAAAAACTGTTTTTT,CASSVATVKANEKLFF
TRBV6-1,TRBJ1-6,few,TRBD1,TGTGCCAGCAGTGAGGAGGTGGGGACAGATTATTCACCCCTCCACTTT,CASSEEVGTDYSPLHF
TRBV30,TRBJ1-6,-,TRBD1,TGTGCCTGGATTAAGGGACAGGGAAATTCACCCCTCCACTTT,CAWIKGQGNSPLHF
TRBV4-1,TRBJ1-4,-,-,TGCGCCAGCAGCCAGGGAGGGGCTAGTGAAAAACTGTTTTTT,CASSQGGASEKLFF
TRBV6-5,TRBJ2-3,once,TRBD2,TGTGCCAGCAGTTACTCCCTAGCGGCAAGCACAGATACGCAGTATTTT,CASSYSLAASTDTQYF
TRBV7-3,TRBJ2-1,-,-,TGTGCCAGCAGCTTAACCCCAGGGGTAGGGTACAATGAGCAGTTCTTC,CASSLTPGVGYNEQFF
TRBV5-4,TRBJ2-3,-,TRBD1,TGTGCCAGCAGCTTGCAGGGGGGCACAGATACGCAGTATTTT,CASSLQGGTDTQYF
TRBV27,TRBJ2-2,-,-,TGTGCCAGCAGTTTCGGGACATCTAGGGAGCTGTTTTTT,CASSFGTSRELFF
TRBV28,TRBJ1-4,once,-,TGTGCCAGCACCCAGGGCAGAAATAATGAAAAACTGTTTTTT,CASTQGRNNEKLFF
TRBV6-6,TRBJ1-2,-,-,TGTGCCAGCAGTTACTCGAGTGCGGGAAGGGATGGCTACACCTTC,CASSYSSAGRDGYTF
TRBV6-5,TRBJ1-1,-,-,TGTGCCAGCATGACACCGAACACTGAAGCTTTCTTT,CASMTPNTEAFF
TRBV30,TRBJ2-6,-,-,TGTGCCTGGAGTGCCCTGGGGGCCAACGTCCTGACTTTC,CAWSALGANVLTF